A selection of T cell receptor beta chains follows, all from one sample in a study of monozygotic twins with inflammatory bowel disease. Reanalyzing the 5' RACE reads, TCRdb keeps one entry per CDR3 protein, without DNA. The specimen's table records more than 300,000 distinct CDR3 sequences. The sample comprised blood. The receptors were sampled from a human donor with ulcerative colitis or Crohn's disease, or a healthy co-twin of an affected twin (not recorded which). Both conserved end residues are part of each CDR3.

j_gene	v_gene	CDR3aa
TRBJ1-6	TRBV12-3/TRBV12-4	CASSFQGTGFSPLHF
TRBJ1-1	TRBV6-2/TRBV6-3	CASSYSIGGAIPEAFF
TRBJ2-1	TRBV7-9	CASSLPQRRNEQFF
TRBJ1-2	TRBV9	CASSVRQRYGYTF
TRBJ2-5	TRBV6-2/TRBV6-3	CASSYIGGGTQETQYF
TRBJ1-5	TRBV20-1	CSASNGGSNQPQHF
TRBJ1-2	TRBV5-1	CASSLPDYSYGYPF
TRBJ2-7	TRBV6-2/TRBV6-3	CASSADSLLDEQYF
TRBJ2-3	TRBV28	CASRHGLAGGVTDTQYF
TRBJ2-7	TRBV4-1	CASSQTWDRTYEQYF
TRBJ1-4	TRBV11-2	CASTRQLDEKLFF
TRBJ2-3	TRBV7-3	CASSLGLEDTQYF
TRBJ1-1	TRBV7-2	CASSLYNTEAFF
TRBJ1-6	TRBV18	CASSPAPGVFSSPLHF
TRBJ2-7	TRBV19	CASSSTDSTYEQYF
TRBJ2-3	TRBV7-9	CASSFGTEHSTDTQYF
TRBJ2-7	TRBV12-3/TRBV12-4	CASSPIGYEQYF
TRBJ2-7	TRBV20-1	CSARDRDVKAYEQYF
TRBJ1-1	TRBV6-2/TRBV6-3	CASSYAQGYTEAFF
TRBJ2-5	TRBV29-1	CSGRGQSFGETQYF
TRBJ2-3	TRBV21-1	CASSKSTGGKRDTQYF
TRBJ2-1	TRBV5-1	CASSLGQGSSYNEQFF
TRBJ2-3	TRBV20-1	CSAISGADTQYF
TRBJ2-1	TRBV29-1	CSVELDKGGSYNEQFF
TRBJ1-5	TRBV6-2/TRBV6-3	CASSYSMVRTDNQPQHF
TRBJ2-3	TRBV11-2	CASSLDLRALSPDTQYF
TRBJ1-1	TRBV5-1	CASSISGQGATEAFF
TRBJ1-2	TRBV27	CASSPLGTGNYGYTF
TRBJ2-2	TRBV6-5	CASSYLQGNAGELFF
TRBJ2-5	TRBV7-7	CASSGSLRGQETQYF
TRBJ2-5	TRBV5-1	CASSLGQAGETQYF
TRBJ2-7	TRBV29-1	CSVVRGQEPYEQYF
TRBJ2-4	TRBV4-1	CASSELGTVGAKNIQYF
TRBJ2-7	TRBV4-1	CASSRTSGEFYEQYF
TRBJ1-3	TRBV6-5	CASSSGGAISGNTIYF
TRBJ2-2	TRBV7-9	CASSFQGQTNTGELFF
TRBJ2-3	TRBV4-1	CASSLLAGGNTDTQYF
TRBJ1-1	TRBV7-2	CASSLEGTLMNTEAFF
TRBJ2-7	TRBV12-5	CASGAPRQISSYEQYF
TRBJ2-7	TRBV5-1	CASSLAGQSTTFREQYF
TRBJ1-5	TRBV19	CASSILQTSNQPQHF
TRBJ2-7	TRBV18	CASSTGTGKKDHYEQYF
TRBJ2-1	TRBV7-6	CANSGPYEQFF
TRBJ2-1	TRBV19	CATRPGLAGGREQFF